The clone carrying this T cell receptor beta chain was detected only once. The sample originates from a study of Ad26.COV2.S vaccination and SARS-CoV-2 variants. As for treatment: around 19 received Ad26.COV2.S at low or high dose, single or two shots; about 5 received placebo; per-sample allocation not given. The investigators took samples on day 63 after the first vaccine or placebo injection. An Ad26 vector that expressed Wuhan-strain SARS-CoV-2 spike constituted the vaccine. Profiling relied on immunoSEQ multiplex PCR, and the TCRdb table lists in-frame clones only, not all of them. The data hold approximately 240,000 clones, with roughly 90% observed a single time. The material was peripheral blood, obtained in a trial of Ad26.COV2.S vaccine versus placebo. The sequence derives from a person aged 18-65 years who received the Ad26.COV2.S COVID-19 vaccine or a placebo.

The CDR3, as DNA: TGTGCCAGCAGTAAAAGACTAGCGGGAACCACCGGGGAGCTGTTTTTT. The encoded protein is CASSKRLAGTTGELFF. The chain employs TRBV9 and TRBJ2-2, with 11 bases aligning to TRBD2. Unmatched junction bases numbered 7, after V lost 5 bases and J lost 4 bases. CDR3 length equals 16 residues. Per the germline V gene, CDR1 is SGDLS and CDR2 is YYNGEE.